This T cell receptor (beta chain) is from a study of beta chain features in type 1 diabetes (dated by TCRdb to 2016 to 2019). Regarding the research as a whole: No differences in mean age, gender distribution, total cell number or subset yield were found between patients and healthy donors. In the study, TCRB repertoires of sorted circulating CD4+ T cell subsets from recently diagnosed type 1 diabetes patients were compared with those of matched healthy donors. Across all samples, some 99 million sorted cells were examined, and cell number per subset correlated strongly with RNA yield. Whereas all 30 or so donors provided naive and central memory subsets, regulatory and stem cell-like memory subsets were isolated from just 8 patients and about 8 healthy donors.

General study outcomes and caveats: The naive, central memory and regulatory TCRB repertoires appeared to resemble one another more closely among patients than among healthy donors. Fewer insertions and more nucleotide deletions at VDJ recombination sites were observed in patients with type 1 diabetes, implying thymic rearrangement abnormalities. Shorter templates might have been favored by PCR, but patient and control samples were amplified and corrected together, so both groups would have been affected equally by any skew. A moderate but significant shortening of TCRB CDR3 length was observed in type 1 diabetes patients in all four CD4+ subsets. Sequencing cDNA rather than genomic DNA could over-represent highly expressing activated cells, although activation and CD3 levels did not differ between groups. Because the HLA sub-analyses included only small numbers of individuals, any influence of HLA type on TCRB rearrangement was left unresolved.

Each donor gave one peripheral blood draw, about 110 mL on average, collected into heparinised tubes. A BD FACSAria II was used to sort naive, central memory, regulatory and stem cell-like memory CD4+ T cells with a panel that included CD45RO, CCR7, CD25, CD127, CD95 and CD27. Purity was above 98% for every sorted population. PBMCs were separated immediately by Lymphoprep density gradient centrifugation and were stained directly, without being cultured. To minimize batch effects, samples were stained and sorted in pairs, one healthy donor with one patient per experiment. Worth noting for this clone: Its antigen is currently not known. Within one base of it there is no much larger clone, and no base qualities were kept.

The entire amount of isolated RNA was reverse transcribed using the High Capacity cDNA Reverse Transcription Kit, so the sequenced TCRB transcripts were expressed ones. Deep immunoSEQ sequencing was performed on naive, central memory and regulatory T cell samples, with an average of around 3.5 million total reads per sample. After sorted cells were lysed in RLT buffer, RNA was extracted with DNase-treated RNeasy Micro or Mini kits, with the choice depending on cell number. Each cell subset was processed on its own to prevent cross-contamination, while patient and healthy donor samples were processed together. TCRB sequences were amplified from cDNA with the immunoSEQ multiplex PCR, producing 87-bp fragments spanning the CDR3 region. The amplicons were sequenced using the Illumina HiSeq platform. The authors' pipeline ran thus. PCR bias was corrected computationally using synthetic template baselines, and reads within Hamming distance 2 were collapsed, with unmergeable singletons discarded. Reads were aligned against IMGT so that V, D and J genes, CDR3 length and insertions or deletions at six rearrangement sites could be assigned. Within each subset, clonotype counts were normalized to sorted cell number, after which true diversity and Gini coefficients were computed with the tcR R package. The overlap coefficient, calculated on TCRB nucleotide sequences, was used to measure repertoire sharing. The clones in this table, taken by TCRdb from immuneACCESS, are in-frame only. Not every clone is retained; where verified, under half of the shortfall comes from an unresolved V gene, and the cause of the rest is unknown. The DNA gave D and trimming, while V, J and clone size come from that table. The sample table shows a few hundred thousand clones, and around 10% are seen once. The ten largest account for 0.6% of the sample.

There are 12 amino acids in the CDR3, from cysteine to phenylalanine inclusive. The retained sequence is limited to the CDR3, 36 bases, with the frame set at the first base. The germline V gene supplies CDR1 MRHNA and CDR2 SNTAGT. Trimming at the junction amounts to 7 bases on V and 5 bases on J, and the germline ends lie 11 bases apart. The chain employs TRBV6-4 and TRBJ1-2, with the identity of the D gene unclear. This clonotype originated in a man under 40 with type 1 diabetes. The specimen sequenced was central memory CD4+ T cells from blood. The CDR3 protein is CASTIIGYGYTF. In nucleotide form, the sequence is TGTGCCAGCACTATCATAGGATATGGCTACACCTTC.